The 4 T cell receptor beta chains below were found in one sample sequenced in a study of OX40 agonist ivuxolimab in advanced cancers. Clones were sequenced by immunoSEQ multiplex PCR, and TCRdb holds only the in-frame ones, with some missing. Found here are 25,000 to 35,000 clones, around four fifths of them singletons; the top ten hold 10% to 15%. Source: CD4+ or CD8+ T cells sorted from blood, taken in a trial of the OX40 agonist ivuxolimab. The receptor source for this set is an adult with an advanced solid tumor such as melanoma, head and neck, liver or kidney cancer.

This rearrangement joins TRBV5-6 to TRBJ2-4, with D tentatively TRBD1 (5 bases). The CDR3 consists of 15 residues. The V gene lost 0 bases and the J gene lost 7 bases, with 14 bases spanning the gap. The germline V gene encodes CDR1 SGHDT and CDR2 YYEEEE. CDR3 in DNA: TGTGCCAGCAGCTTGGGATCAGGGTTGTTGAACATTCAGTACTTC. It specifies CASSLGSGLLNIQYF.

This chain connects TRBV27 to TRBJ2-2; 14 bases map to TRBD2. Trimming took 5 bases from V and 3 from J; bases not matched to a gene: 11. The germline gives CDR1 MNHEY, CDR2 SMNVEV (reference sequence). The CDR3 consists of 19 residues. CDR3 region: CASSDPGLAGETDTGELFF. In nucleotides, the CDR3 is TGTGCCAGCAGTGACCCGGGACTAGCGGGGGAGACGGACACCGGGGAGCTGTTTTTT.

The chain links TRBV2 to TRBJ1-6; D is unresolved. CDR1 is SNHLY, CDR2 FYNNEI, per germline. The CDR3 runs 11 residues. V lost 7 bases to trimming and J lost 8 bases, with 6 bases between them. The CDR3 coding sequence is TGTGCCAGCACAAGTGATTCACCCCTCCACTTT. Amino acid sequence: CASTSDSPLHF.

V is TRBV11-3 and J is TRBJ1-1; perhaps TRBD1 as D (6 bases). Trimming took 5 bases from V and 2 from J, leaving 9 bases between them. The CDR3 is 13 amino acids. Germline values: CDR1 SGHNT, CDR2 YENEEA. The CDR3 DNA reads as TGTGCCAGCAGCCGGGGGCTAAACACTGAAGCTTTCTTT. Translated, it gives CASSRGLNTEAFF.